The 28 T cell receptor beta chains listed next were all sequenced from one sample in a study of early T cells in non-severe SARS-CoV-2 infection. MiXCR, applied by TCRdb to the 5' RACE reads, yields one record per CDR3 protein. The sample includes fewer than 85,000 distinct CDR3 sequences, around 14% of them seen just once. The sequenced material came from whole blood. The receptors here all came from an adult who was a healthcare worker with PCR-confirmed SARS-CoV-2 infection or an uninfected control (not recorded which).

This clonotype has a handful of counts. The V and J genes are TRBV30 and TRBJ2-2; TRBD2 might be the D (6 bases). CDR3 length equals 13 residues. V gave up 1 base and J gave up 6 bases, with 9 bases separating them. In germline, CDR1 is GTSNPN, CDR2 SVGIG (reference sequence). CDR3 protein: CAWSDWGAGELFF. The CDR3 region has the DNA TGTGCCTGGAGTGATTGGGGGGCCGGGGAGCTGTTTTTT. The full variable domain, completed using reference TRBV30 and TRBJ2-2, is SQTIHQWPATLVQPVGSPLSLECTVEGTSNPNLYWYRQAAGRGLQLLFYSVGIGQISSEVPQNLSASRPQDRQFILSSKKLLLSDSGFYLCAWSDWGAGELFFGEGSRLTVL.

V gene TRBV7-8 combines with J gene TRBJ2-5; D may be TRBD2 (5 bases). Germline V gene sequence: CDR1 SGHVS, CDR2 FQNEAQ. The V gene lost 1 base and the J gene lost 5 bases, with 14 bases spanning the gap. The length of the CDR3 is 15 residues. The CDR3 nucleotides read TGTGCCAGCAGCTTAGGGACTCCCCTGGAGGAGACCCAGTACTTC. Its protein is CASSLGTPLEETQYF.

The genes are TRBV28 and TRBJ2-7; no clear D gene. The V end lost 5 bases, the J end lost 2 bases, and 4 bases lay between the germline ends. Germline CDR1 MDHEN, CDR2 SYDVKM. CDR3 size: 11 residues. The DNA for the CDR3 is TGTGCCAGCAGTATCCCCTACGAGCAGTACTTC. Encoded protein: CASSIPYEQYF.

The DNA of the CDR3 is TGCGCCAGCAGCTGGCGACGGGATGAGCAGTTCTTC. It is translated as CASSWRRDEQFF. V usage is TRBV5-1 and J usage is TRBJ2-1; no clear D gene. Trimming shortened V by 3 bases and J by 8 bases, and 9 bases separated the two germline ends. The CDR3 spans 12 residues. Per germline, CDR1 SGHRS and CDR2 YFSETQ.

This clonotype was detected many times. The chain recombines TRBV7-9 with TRBJ1-5; weak D call: TRBD1 (6 bases). The germline V gene encodes CDR1 SEHNR and CDR2 FQNEAQ (reference sequence). Trimming stripped 6 bases from V and 4 bases from J, with 19 bases between. This CDR3 spans 16 amino acids. Here the CDR3 reads CASSISGASGNQPQHF. DNA of the CDR3: TGTGCCAGCAGTATCTCAGGGGCTTCGGGAAATCAGCCCCAGCATTTT.

This clonotype was found a few times. This sequence joins TRBV28 and TRBJ2-7; 9 bases agree with TRBD1. With 6 bases clipped from V and 5 bases from J, the junction kept 8 bases outside the gene matches. This CDR3 comprises 14 residues. The germline V gene has CDR1 MDHEN and CDR2 SYDVKM. The chain's CDR3 is CASREGQGYHEQYF. In DNA, the CDR3 is TGTGCCAGCAGGGAGGGACAGGGATACCACGAGCAGTACTTC.

The chain links TRBV18 to TRBJ1-1; 7 bases agree with TRBD1. The V segment lost 3 bases and the J segment 4 bases; nucleotides outside the gene matches: 5. Germline V gene sequence: CDR1 KGHSH, CDR2 LQKENI. This CDR3 region has 14 residues. The CDR3 spells CASSPDRIVTEAFF. As DNA, the CDR3 is TGTGCCAGCTCACCGGACAGGATCGTCACTGAAGCTTTCTTT.

This clonotype has just a few counts. DNA for the CDR3: TGTGCCTGGAGTTTGGGACTGGGGAACACTGAAGCTTTCTTT. This translates into CAWSLGLGNTEAFF. This rearrangement joins TRBV30 to TRBJ1-1; the D gene is possibly TRBD1 (5 bases). The V and J ends lost 2 bases and 1 base respectively, with 11 bases between them. In germline, CDR1 is GTSNPN, CDR2 SVGIG (reference sequence). The length of the CDR3 is 14 residues.

V usage is TRBV11-3 and J usage is TRBJ2-5; D possibly corresponds to TRBD2 (5 bases). Germline lookup yields CDR1 SGHNT and CDR2 YENEEA. The V gene lost 5 bases and the J gene lost 4 bases, with 11 bases spanning the gap. There are 13 residues in the CDR3. In nucleotides, the CDR3 is TGTGCCAGCAGCCCGGAGGCGGGAGAGACCCAGTACTTC. This translates into CASSPEAGETQYF.

This clonotype has more than one count but fewer than ten. The rearrangement joins TRBV5-6 to TRBJ2-1; no clear D. The germline V gene encodes CDR1 SGHDT and CDR2 YYEEEE. This CDR3 is 15 amino acids long. V was cut by 2 bases and J by 0 bases, with 9 bases left in between. The CDR3 is CASSFRGSSYNEQFF. CDR3 nucleotides: TGTGCCAGCAGCTTCAGAGGAAGCTCCTACAATGAGCAGTTCTTC.

The chain uses TRBV20-1 and TRBJ2-3; TRBD2 might be the D (6 bases). This CDR3 comprises 13 residues. Germline V gene sequence: CDR1 DFQATT, CDR2 SNEGSKA (reference sequence). V was clipped by 5 bases and J by 3 bases, with 12 bases between them. The CDR3, as DNA: TGCAGTGCTCCGGGACTTTTAACAGATACGCAGTATTTT. Translation gives CSAPGLLTDTQYF.

V is TRBV20-1 and J is TRBJ1-4, with D possibly being TRBD1 (5 bases). V lost 5 bases, J lost 5 bases, and 12 bases lay in between. The V gene's germline CDR1 is DFQATT and CDR2 SNEGSKA (reference sequence). The CDR3 extends over 13 amino acids. Here the CDR3 reads CSARRGTNEKLFF. The CDR3 nucleotides are TGCAGTGCTCGCCGCGGGACGAATGAAAAACTGTTTTTT.

This clonotype was recorded at least ten times. The genes are TRBV7-2 and TRBJ2-1, with 10 bases lining up with TRBD1. Germline trimming cut 3 bases from V and 7 bases from J; bases unmatched to any gene: 6. CDR1 is SGHTA, CDR2 FQGNSA, per germline. The CDR3 is 15 amino acids. The CDR3 DNA follows: TGTGCCAGCAGCTTTAGACAGGGGGCCCCAAATGAGCAGTTCTTC. Translated, it gives CASSFRQGAPNEQFF.

This rearrangement joins TRBV7-9 to TRBJ2-3; 7 bases fit TRBD2. Germline V gives CDR1 SEHNR, CDR2 FQNEAQ (reference sequence). The CDR3 spans 14 residues. J was trimmed by 2 bases and V by 11 bases; bases with no gene match: 10. The chain's CDR3 is CAQDRGSLTDTQYF. The CDR3 DNA reads as TGTGCCCAAGATCGCGGGAGCCTCACAGATACGCAGTATTTT.

This clonotype has just a few counts. The chain combines TRBV6-5 with TRBJ1-2; 8 nucleotides agree with TRBD1. V gave up 6 bases and J gave up 6 bases; unmatched junction bases: 9. The CDR3 length is 14 residues. CDR1 and CDR2 (germline): MNHEY, SVGAGI. The CDR3 here is CASRKTRDRHGYTF. The CDR3 DNA reads TGTGCCAGCAGAAAAACCCGGGACAGGCATGGCTACACCTTC.

The table lists this clonotype with many counts. The gene calls are TRBV7-9 and TRBJ2-7; D is uncertain. The CDR3 extends over 12 amino acids. The V end was cut by 1 base, the J end by 6 bases, with 7 bases between. The germline gives CDR1 SEHNR, CDR2 FQNEAQ (reference sequence). This chain's CDR3 is CASSLGLGEQYF. DNA of the CDR3: TGTGCCAGCAGCTTAGGTCTGGGCGAGCAGTACTTC.

This clonotype was observed at least ten times. The rearrangement joins TRBV5-1 to TRBJ2-1; no reliable D call. Trimming stripped 0 bases from V and 0 bases from J, with 7 bases between. CDR1 SGHRS and CDR2 YFSETQ come from the germline V gene. This CDR3 is 15 amino acids long. The CDR3 protein is CASSLGESSYNEQFF. The CDR3, as DNA: TGCGCCAGCAGCTTGGGGGAATCCTCCTACAATGAGCAGTTCTTC.

This clonotype was observed a few times. The J gene is TRBJ1-3, the V gene TRBV9; 9 positions match TRBD1. With 3 bases clipped from V and 4 bases from J, the junction kept 2 bases outside the gene matches. CDR1 is SGDLS and CDR2 is YYNGEE in the germline V gene. The CDR3 runs to 14 residues. The CDR3 DNA reads as TGTGCCAGCAGCGGGACAGGGGAAGGAAACACCATATATTTT. Protein product: CASSGTGEGNTIYF.

This clonotype was found many times. The V and J genes are TRBV9 and TRBJ2-6; TRBD1 matches 7 bases. The trim removed 2 bases at V and 5 bases at J, leaving 10 bases unmatched. There are 17 residues in the CDR3. CDR1 SGDLS and CDR2 YYNGEE come from the germline V gene. CDR3 coding DNA: TGTGCCAGCAGCGTCAGCCCGGGACAGTCTCGGGCCAACGTCCTGACTTTC. Amino acids: CASSVSPGQSRANVLTF.

This clonotype was observed a few times. The chain combines TRBV30 with TRBJ2-7, with D possibly TRBD2 on 6 matching bases. V lost 3 bases and J lost 10, with 19 bases in between. CDR1 GTSNPN and CDR2 SVGIG come from the germline V gene (reference sequence). CDR3 length: 13 residues. This CDR3 is CAWRLSGAREQYF. The CDR3 DNA reads TGTGCCTGGAGGCTTAGCGGAGCCCGGGAACAGTACTTC. Filled out from reference TRBV30 and TRBJ2-7, the complete variable domain reads SQTIHQWPATLVQPVGSPLSLECTVEGTSNPNLYWYRQAAGRGLQLLFYSVGIGQISSEVPQNLSASRPQDRQFILSSKKLLLSDSGFYLCAWRLSGAREQYFGPGTRLTVT.

This clonotype was counted ten times or more. This chain connects TRBV5-5 to TRBJ1-6, with D perhaps TRBD1 (5 bases). The germline V and J ends were trimmed by 4 bases and 7 bases, with 15 bases remaining between them. The CDR3 spans 15 residues. CDR1 is SGHKS and CDR2 is YYEKEE in the germline V gene (reference sequence). Here the CDR3 DNA reads TGTGCCAGCAGCCCTGGGACGGATCAAAATTCACCCCTCCACTTT. Amino acids: CASSPGTDQNSPLHF.

This chain connects TRBV20-1 to TRBJ2-3; TRBD2 agrees at 7 bases. This CDR3 has 16 amino acids. The trim removed 4 bases at V and 0 bases at J, leaving 10 bases unmatched. CDR1 is DFQATT, CDR2 SNEGSKA, per germline (reference sequence). Written as DNA, the CDR3 is TGCAGTGCTAAGCCTGCGGGGGTTGCTAGCACAGATACGCAGTATTTT. Protein: CSAKPAGVASTDTQYF.

This clonotype showed up just a few times. The V gene is TRBV7-8, the J gene TRBJ1-2, with D hard to call. The germline V gene has CDR1 SGHVS and CDR2 FQNEAQ. This CDR3 comprises 14 residues. Trimming removed 1 base at V and 4 bases at J, with 10 bases between. The CDR3 coding sequence is TGTGCCAGCAGCTTAGAGGCCAGTCCCTATGGCTACACCTTC. It codes for CASSLEASPYGYTF.

The sample holds many counts of this clonotype. V usage is TRBV2 and J usage is TRBJ2-2; D is uncertain. V was clipped by 5 bases and J by 1 base, with 5 bases between them. This CDR3 spans 13 amino acids. Germline assignment: CDR1 SNHLY and CDR2 FYNNEI. CDR3 sequence (DNA): TGTGCCAGCAGTACAGAGAACACCGGGGAGCTGTTTTTT. Amino acids: CASSTENTGELFF.

This clonotype was seen a handful of times. The J gene is TRBJ1-1, the V gene TRBV5-1; D unresolved. Germline V gene lookup returns CDR1 SGHRS and CDR2 YFSETQ. The CDR3 has 13 amino acids. V gave up 4 bases and J gave up 4 bases, with 11 bases separating them. The CDR3 region has the DNA TGCGCCAGCAGCGAGCCTGAGGGCACTGAAGCTTTCTTT. Its protein product is CASSEPEGTEAFF.

This clonotype was seen a few times. The chain has TRBV27 and TRBJ1-1; no clear D. Germline V CDR1 and CDR2: MNHEY, SMNVEV (reference sequence). The CDR3 has 13 residues. The ends were cut back, 5 bases at V and 6 bases at J, with 13 bases in the middle. The CDR3 DNA follows: TGTGCCAGCAGTCCGTCCAGGAGCGCTGAAGCTTTCTTT. This gives the protein CASSPSRSAEAFF.

J is TRBJ2-6 and V is TRBV5-4; no definite D call. From germline, CDR1 is SGHNT and CDR2 YYREEE (reference sequence). The V gene lost 0 bases and the J gene lost 5 bases, with 3 bases spanning the gap. The CDR3 covers 13 residues. CDR3 bases: TGTGCCAGCAGCTTGGTGAGGGCCAACGTCCTGACTTTC. Its translation is CASSLVRANVLTF.

This clonotype was seen a few times. This chain joins TRBV7-6 and TRBJ2-2; D is possibly TRBD2 (6 bases). The V end was cut by 0 bases, the J end by 5 bases, with 7 bases between. Per the germline V gene, CDR1 is SGHVS and CDR2 is FNYEAQ. CDR3 size: 14 residues. CDR3 DNA: TGTGCCAGCAGCTTAGCGGAGGGGACCGGGGAGCTGTTTTTT. This translates into CASSLAEGTGELFF.